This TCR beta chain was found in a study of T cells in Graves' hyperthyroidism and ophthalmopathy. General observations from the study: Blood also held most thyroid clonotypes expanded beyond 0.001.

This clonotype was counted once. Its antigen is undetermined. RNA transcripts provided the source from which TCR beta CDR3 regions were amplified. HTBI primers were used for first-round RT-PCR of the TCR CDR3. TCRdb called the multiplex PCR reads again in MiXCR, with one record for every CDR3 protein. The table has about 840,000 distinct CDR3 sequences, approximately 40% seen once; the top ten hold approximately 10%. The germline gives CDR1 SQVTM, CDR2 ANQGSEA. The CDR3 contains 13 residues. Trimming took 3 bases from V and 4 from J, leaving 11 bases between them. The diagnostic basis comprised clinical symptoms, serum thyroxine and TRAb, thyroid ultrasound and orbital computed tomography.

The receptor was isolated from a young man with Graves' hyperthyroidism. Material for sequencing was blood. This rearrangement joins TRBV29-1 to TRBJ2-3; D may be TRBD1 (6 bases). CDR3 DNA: TGCAGCGTTGAGGGGGCTAGGTCAGATACGCAGTATTTT. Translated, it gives CSVEGARSDTQYF.